Listed here is a single T cell receptor beta chain. Germline assignment: CDR1 SGHVS and CDR2 FNYEAQ. The V end was cut by 4 bases, the J end by 8 bases, with 20 bases between. The CDR3 covers 15 residues. These data originate in a study of blood T cell repertoires in COVID-19. Looking at the study overall: Samples of COVID-19 (acute and convalescent) were obtained from the United States, Italy and Spain.

Measured with immunoSEQ multiplex PCR; TCRdb has only the in-frame clones, and not every one. Of about 110,000 clones listed, around nine tenths were seen once; the top ten hold about 1%. This clonotype originated in a woman aged 50 to 60 with active or convalescent COVID-19. Sequenced: peripheral blood. V is TRBV7-6 and J is TRBJ1-2; TRBD1 might be the D (5 bases). CDR3 in amino acids: CASSSLSGPDSGYTF. CDR3 sequence (DNA): TGTGCCAGCAGCTCGTTGTCAGGGCCAGACTCAGGCTACACCTTC. The full variable domain, completed using reference TRBV7-6 and TRBJ1-2, is GAGVSQSPRYKVTKRGQDVALRCDPISGHVSLYWYRQALGQGPEFLTYFNYEAQQDKSGLPNDRFSAERPEGSISTLTIQRTEQRDSAMYRCASSSLSGPDSGYTFGSGTRLTVV.